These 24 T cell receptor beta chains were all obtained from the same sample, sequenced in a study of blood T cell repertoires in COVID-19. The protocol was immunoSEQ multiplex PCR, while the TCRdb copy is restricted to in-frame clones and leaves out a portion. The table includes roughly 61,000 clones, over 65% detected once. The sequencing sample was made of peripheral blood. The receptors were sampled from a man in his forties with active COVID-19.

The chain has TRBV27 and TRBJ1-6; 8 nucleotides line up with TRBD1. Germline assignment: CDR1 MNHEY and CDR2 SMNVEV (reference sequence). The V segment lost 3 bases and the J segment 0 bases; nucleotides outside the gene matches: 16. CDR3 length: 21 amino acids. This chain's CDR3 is CASSFYPPGQGIGSYNSPLHF. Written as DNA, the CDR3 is TGTGCCAGCAGTTTTTACCCGCCCGGACAGGGAATCGGCTCCTATAATTCACCCCTCCACTTT.

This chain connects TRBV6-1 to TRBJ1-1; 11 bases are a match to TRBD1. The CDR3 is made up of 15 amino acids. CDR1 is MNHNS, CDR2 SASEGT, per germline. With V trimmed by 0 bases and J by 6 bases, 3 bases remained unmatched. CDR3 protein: CASSEAQGQGAEAFF. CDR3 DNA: TGTGCCAGCAGTGAAGCCCAGGGACAGGGGGCTGAAGCTTTCTTT.

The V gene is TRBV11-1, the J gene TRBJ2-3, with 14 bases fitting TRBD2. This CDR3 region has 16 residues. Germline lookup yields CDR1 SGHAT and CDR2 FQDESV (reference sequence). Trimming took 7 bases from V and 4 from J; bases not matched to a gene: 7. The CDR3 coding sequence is TGTGCCAGCACCCCGGGACTAGCGGGAGTCTCAGATACGCAGTATTTT. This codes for CASTPGLAGVSDTQYF.

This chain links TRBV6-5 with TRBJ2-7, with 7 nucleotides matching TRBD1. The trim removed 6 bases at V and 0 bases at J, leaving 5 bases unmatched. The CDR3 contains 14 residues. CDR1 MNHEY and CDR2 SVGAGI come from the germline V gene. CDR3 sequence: CASSLRGISYEQYF. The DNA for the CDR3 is TGTGCCAGCAGCCTCAGGGGGATCTCCTACGAGCAGTACTTC.

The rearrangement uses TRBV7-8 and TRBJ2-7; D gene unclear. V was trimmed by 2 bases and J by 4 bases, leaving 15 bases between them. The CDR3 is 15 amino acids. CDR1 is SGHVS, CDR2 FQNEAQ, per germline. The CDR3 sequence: CASSLSGGARYEQYF. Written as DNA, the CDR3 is TGTGCCAGCAGCTTATCCGGCGGAGCGCGGTACGAGCAGTACTTC.

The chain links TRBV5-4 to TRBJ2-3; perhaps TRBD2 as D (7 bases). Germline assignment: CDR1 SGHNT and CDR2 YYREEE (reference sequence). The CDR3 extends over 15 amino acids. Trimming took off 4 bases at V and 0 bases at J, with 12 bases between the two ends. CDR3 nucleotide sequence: TGTGCCAGCAGCGAAGGGGGGGGGAGCACAGATACGCAGTATTTT. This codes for CASSEGGGSTDTQYF.

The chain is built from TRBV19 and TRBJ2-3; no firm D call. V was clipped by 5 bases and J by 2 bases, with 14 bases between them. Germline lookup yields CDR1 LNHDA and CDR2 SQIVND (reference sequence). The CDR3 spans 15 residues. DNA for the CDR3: TGTGCCAGTAGTCTAAAGCTCGTTTACACAGATACGCAGTATTTT. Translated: CASSLKLVYTDTQYF.

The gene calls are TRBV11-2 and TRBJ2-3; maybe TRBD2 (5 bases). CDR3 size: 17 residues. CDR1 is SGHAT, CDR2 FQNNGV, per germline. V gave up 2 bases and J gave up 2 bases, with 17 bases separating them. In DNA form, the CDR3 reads TGTGCCAGCAGCTTACATGTAGGACTCGCTGTCACAGATACGCAGTATTTT. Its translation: CASSLHVGLAVTDTQYF.

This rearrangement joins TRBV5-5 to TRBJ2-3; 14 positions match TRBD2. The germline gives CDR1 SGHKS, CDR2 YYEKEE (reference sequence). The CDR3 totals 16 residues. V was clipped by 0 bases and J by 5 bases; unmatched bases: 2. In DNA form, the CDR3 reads TGTGCCAGCAGCTTGGGACTAGCGGGAGGGGTAGATACGCAGTATTTT. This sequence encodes CASSLGLAGGVDTQYF.

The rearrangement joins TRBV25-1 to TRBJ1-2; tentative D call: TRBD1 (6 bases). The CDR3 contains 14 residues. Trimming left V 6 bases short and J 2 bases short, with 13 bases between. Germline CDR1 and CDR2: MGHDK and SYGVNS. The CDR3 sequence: CASRETGINYGYTF. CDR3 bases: TGTGCCAGCAGGGAGACAGGCATCAACTATGGCTACACCTTC.

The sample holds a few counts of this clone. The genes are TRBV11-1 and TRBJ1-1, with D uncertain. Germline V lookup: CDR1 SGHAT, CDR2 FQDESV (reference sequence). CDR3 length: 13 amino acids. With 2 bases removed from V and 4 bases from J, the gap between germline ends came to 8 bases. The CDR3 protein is CASSLFVSTEAFF. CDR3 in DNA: TGTGCCAGCAGCTTATTCGTTTCCACTGAAGCTTTCTTT. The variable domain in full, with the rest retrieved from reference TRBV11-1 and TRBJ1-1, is EAEVAQSPRYKITEKSQAVAFWCDPISGHATLYWYRQILGQGPELLVQFQDESVVDDSQLPKDRFSAERLKGVDSTLKIQPAELGDSAMYLCASSLFVSTEAFFGQGTRLTVV.

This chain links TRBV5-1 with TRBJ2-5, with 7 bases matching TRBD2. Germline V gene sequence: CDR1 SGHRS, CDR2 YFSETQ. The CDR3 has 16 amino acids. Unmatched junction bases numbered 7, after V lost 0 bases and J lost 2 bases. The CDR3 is CASSLAASGSQETQYF. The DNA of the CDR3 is TGCGCCAGCAGCTTGGCCGCTAGCGGATCTCAAGAGACCCAGTACTTC.

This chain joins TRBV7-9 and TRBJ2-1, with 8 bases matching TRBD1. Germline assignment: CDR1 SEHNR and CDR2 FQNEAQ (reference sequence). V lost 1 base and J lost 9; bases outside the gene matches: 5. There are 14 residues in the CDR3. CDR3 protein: CASSLGDRIPEQFF. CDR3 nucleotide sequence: TGTGCCAGCAGCTTAGGGGACAGGATCCCTGAGCAGTTCTTC.

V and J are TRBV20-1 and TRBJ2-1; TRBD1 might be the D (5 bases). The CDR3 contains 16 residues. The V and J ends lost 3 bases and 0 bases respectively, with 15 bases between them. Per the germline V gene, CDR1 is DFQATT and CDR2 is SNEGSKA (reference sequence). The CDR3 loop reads CSASTLRVSSYNEQFF. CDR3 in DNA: TGCAGTGCTAGTACCCTCAGGGTGAGCTCCTACAATGAGCAGTTCTTC.

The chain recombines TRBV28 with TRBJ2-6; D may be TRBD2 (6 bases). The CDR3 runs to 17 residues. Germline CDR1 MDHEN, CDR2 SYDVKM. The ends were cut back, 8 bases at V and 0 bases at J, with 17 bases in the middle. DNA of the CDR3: TGTGCCAGCTGCCCCGCGGGACGAGGCTCTGGGGCCAACGTCCTGACTTTC. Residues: CASCPAGRGSGANVLTF.

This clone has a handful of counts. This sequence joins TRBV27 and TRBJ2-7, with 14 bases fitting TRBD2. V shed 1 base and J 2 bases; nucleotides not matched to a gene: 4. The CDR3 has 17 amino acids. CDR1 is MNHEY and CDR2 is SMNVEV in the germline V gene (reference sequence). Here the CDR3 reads CASSLLSGLAGAYEQYF. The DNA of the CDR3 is TGTGCCAGCAGTTTATTGTCGGGACTAGCGGGAGCCTACGAGCAGTACTTC.

As DNA, the CDR3 is TGTGCCAGTAGTACAGGACAGGGGGCGTCAAGGGCTTTCTTT. Protein product: CASSTGQGASRAFF. The chain employs TRBV19 and TRBJ1-1, with TRBD1 matching 11 bases. Germline V gives CDR1 LNHDA, CDR2 SQIVND (reference sequence). The V gene end was trimmed by 4 bases and the J gene end by 11 bases; junction bases not matched to a gene: 9. The CDR3 has 14 residues.

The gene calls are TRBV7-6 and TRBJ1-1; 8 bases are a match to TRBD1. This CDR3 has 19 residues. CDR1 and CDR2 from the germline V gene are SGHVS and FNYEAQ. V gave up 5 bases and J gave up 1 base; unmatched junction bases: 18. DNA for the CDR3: TGTGCCAGCAGCCCGGCCCACGCAGGGGGCGTAGGGTCGAACACTGAAGCTTTCTTT. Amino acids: CASSPAHAGGVGSNTEAFF.

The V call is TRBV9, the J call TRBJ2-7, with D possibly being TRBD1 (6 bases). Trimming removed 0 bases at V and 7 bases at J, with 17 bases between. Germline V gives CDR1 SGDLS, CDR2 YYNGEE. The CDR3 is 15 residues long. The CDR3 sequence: CASSVAMPGAGEQYF. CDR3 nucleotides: TGTGCCAGCAGCGTAGCTATGCCAGGGGCTGGAGAGCAGTACTTC.

CDR3: CASSDRRPPWDGYTF. In nucleotides, the CDR3 is TGTGCCAGCAGTGATCGCAGGCCCCCTTGGGATGGCTACACCTTC. The rearrangement joins TRBV2 to TRBJ1-2; D unresolved. Trimming took 3 bases from V and 6 from J, leaving 17 bases between them. The germline CDR1 and CDR2 sequences are SNHLY and FYNNEI. The CDR3 is 15 amino acids.

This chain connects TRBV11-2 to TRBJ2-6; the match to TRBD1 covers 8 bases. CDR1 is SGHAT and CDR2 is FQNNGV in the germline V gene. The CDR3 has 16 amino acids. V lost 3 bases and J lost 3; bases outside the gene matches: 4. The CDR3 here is CASSLDRVRGANVLTF. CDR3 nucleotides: TGTGCCAGCAGCTTGGACAGGGTTCGTGGGGCCAACGTCCTGACTTTC.

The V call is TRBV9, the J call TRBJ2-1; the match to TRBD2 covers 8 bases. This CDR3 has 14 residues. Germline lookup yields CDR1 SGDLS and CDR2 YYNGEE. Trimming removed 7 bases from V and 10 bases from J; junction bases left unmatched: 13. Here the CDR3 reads CASSQAREGPEQFF. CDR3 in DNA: TGTGCCAGCTCCCAGGCACGGGAGGGGCCGGAGCAGTTCTTC.

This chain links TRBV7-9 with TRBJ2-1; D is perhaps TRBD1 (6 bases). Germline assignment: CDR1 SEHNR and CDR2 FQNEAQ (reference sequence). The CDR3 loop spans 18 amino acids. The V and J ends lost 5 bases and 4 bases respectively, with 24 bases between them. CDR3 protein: CASSPMRKQGPGYNEQFF. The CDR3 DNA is TGTGCCAGCAGCCCTATGCGGAAACAGGGTCCAGGTTACAATGAGCAGTTCTTC.

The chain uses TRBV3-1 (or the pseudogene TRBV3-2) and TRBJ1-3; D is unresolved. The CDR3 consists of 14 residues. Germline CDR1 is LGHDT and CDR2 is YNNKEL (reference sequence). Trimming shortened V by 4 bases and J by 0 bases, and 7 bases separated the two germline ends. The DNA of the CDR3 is TGTGCCAGCAGCCCGGACTCCTCTGGAAACACCATATATTTT. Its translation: CASSPDSSGNTIYF.